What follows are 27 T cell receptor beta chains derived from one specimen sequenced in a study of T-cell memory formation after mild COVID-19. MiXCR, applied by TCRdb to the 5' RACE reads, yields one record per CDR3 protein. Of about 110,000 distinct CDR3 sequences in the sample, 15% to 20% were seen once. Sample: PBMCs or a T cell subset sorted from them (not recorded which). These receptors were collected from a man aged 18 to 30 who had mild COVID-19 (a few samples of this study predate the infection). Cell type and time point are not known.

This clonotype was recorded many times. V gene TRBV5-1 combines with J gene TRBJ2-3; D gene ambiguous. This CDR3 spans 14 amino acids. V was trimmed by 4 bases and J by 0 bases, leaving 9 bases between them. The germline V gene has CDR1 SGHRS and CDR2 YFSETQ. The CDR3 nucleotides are TGCGCCAGCAGCCACGACGGTAGCACAGATACGCAGTATTTT. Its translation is CASSHDGSTDTQYF.

CDR3 bases: TGTGCCAGCACTGAAATCTCGGGTAGCGGGGGGGGTACGCAGTATTTT. Its protein is CASTEISGSGGGTQYF. The chain links TRBV28 to TRBJ2-3, with 11 bases lining up with TRBD2. The CDR3 is made up of 16 amino acids. The V and J ends lost 7 bases and 8 bases, in that order; junction bases with no gene match: 14. Germline-derived CDR1 and CDR2 are MDHEN and SYDVKM.

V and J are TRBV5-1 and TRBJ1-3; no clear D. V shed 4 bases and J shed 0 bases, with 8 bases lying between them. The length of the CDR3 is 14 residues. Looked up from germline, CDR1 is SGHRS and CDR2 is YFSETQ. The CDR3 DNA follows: TGCGCCAGCAGCAAGAGCAACTCTGGAAACACCATATATTTT. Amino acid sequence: CASSKSNSGNTIYF.

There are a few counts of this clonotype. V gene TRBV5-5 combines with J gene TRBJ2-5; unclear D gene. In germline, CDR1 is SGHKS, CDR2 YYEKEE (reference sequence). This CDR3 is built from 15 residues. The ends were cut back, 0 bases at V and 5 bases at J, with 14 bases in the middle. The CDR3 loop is CASSLEFTIGETQYF. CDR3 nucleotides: TGTGCCAGCAGCTTGGAGTTCACCATAGGGGAGACCCAGTACTTC.

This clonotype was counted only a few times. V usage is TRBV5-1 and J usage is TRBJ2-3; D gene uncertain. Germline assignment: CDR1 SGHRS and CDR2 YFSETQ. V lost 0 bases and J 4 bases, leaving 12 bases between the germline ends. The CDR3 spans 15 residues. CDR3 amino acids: CASSLEGSPADTQYF. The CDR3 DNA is TGCGCCAGCAGCTTGGAAGGTTCCCCCGCAGATACGCAGTATTTT.

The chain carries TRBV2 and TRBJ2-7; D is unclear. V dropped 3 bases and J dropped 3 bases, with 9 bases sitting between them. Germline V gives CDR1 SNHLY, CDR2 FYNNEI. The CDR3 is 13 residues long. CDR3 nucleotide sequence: TGTGCCAGCAGTGATGTCCAACTCTACGAGCAGTACGTC. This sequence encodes CASSDVQLYEQYV.

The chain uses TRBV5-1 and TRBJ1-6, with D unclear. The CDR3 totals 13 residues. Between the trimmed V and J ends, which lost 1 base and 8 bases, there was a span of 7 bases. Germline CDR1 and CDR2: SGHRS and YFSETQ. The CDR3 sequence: CASSLSRDSPLHF. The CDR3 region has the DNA TGCGCCAGCAGCTTGAGTAGGGATTCACCCCTCCACTTT. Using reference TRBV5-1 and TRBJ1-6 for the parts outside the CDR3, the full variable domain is KAGVTQTPRYLIKTRGQQVTLSCSPISGHRSVSWYQQTPGQGLQFLFEYFSETQRNKGNFPGRFSGRQFSNSRSEMNVSTLELGDSALYLCASSLSRDSPLHFGNGTRLTVT.

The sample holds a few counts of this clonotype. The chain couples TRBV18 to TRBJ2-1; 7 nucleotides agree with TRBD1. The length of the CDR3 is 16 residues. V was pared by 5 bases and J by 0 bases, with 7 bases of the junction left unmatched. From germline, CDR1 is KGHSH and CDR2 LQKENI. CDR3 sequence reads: CASSISQGNSYNEQFF. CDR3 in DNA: TGTGCCAGCTCAATCTCACAGGGGAACTCCTACAATGAGCAGTTCTTC.

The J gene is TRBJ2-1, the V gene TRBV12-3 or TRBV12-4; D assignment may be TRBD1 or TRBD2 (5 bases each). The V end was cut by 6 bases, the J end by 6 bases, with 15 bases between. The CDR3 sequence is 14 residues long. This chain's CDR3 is CASRRKGGTNEQFF. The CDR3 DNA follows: TGTGCCAGCAGACGCAAGGGTGGGACCAATGAGCAGTTCTTC.

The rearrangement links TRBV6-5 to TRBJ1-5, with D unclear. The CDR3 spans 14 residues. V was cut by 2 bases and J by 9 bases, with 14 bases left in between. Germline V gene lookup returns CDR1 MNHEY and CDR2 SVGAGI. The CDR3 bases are TGTGCCAGCAGTTACGGAGGAGGTGGTGCGCCCCAGCATTTT. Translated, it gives CASSYGGGGAPQHF.

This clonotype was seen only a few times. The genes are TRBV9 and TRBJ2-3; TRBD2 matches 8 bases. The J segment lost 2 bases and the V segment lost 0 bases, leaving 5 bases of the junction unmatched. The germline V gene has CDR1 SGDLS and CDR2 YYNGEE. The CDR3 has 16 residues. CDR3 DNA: TGTGCCAGCAGCGTAGGAGCGGGGGACTCCACAGATACGCAGTATTTT. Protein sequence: CASSVGAGDSTDTQYF.

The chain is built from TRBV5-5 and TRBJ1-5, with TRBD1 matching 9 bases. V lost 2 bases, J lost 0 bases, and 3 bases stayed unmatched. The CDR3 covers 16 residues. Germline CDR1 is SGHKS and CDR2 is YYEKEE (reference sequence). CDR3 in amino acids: CASSLDRGYSNQPQHF. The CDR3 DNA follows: TGTGCCAGCAGCTTAGACAGGGGGTATAGCAATCAGCCCCAGCATTTT. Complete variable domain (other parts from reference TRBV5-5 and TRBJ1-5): DAGVTQSPTHLIKTRGQQVTLRCSPISGHKSVSWYQQVLGQGPQFIFQYYEKEERGRGNFPDRFSARQFPNYSSELNVNALLLGDSALYLCASSLDRGYSNQPQHFGDGTRLSIL.

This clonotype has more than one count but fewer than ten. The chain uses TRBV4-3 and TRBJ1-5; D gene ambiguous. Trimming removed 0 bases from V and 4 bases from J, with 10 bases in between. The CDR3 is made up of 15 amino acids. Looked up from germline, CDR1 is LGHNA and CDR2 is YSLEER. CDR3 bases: TGCGCCAGCAGCCAAGATCAGTCTAATAATCAGCCCCAGCATTTT. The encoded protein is CASSQDQSNNQPQHF.

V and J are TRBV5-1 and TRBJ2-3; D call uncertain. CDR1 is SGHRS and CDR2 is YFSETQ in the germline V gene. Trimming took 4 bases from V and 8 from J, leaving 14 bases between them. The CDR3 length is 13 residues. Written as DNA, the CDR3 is TGCGCCAGCAGCCCGGCCGGCCCGGGTACGCAGTATTTT. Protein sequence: CASSPAGPGTQYF.

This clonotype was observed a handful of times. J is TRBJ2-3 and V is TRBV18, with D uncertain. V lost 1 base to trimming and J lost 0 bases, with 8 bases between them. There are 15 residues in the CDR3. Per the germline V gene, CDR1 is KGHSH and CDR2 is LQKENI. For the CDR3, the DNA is TGTGCCAGCTCACCACTGGAGACGAGCACAGATACGCAGTATTTT. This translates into CASSPLETSTDTQYF.

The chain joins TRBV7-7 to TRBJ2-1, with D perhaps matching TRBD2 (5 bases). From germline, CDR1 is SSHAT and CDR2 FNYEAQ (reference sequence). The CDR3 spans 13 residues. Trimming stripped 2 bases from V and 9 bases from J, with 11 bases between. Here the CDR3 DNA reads TGTGCCAGCAGCTTAACGGGCGAGGGTGAGCAGTTCTTC. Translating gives CASSLTGEGEQFF.

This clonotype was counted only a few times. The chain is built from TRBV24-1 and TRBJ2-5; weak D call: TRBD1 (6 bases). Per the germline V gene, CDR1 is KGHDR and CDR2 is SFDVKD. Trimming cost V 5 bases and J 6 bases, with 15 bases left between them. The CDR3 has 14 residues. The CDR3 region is CATSGKTGLQTQYF. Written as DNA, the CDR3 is TGTGCCACCAGTGGGAAGACAGGCCTACAGACCCAGTACTTC.

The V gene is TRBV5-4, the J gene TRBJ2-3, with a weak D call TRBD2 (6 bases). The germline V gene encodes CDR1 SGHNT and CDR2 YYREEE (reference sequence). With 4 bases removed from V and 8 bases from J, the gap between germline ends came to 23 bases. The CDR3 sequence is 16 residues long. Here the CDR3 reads CASSGPGLSGGATQYF. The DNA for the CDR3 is TGTGCCAGCAGCGGGCCGGGACTTTCTGGCGGCGCTACGCAGTATTTT.

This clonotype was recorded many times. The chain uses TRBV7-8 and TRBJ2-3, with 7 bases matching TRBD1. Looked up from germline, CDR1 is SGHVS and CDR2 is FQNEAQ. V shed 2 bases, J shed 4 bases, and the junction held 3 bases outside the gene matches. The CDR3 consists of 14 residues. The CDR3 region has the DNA TGTGCCAGCAGCTTATCAACAGGGGCAGATACGCAGTATTTT. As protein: CASSLSTGADTQYF.

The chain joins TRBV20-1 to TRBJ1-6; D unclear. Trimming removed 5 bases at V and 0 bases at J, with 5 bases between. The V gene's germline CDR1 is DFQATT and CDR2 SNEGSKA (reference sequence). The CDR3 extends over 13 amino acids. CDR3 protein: CSAWTSYNSPLHF. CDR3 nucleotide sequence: TGCAGTGCTTGGACCTCCTATAATTCACCCCTCCACTTT.

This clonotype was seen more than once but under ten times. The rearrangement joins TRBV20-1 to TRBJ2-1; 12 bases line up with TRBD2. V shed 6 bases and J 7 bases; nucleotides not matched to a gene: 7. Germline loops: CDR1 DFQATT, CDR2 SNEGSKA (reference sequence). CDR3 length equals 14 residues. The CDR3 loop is CSADRTSGENEQFF. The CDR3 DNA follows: TGCAGTGCCGACCGGACTAGCGGGGAGAATGAGCAGTTCTTC.

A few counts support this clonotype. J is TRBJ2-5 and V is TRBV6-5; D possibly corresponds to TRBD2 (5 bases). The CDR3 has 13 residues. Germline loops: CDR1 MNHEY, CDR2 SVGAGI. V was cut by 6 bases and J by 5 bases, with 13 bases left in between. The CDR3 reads CASRSGLLETQYF. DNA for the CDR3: TGTGCCAGCAGATCCGGACTTCTGGAGACCCAGTACTTC.

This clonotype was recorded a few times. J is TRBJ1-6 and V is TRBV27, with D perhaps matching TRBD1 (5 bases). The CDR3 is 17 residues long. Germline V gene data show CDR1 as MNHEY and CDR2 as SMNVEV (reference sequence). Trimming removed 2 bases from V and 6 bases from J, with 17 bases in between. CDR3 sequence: CASSLGFRGRANSPLHF. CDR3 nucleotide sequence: TGTGCCAGCAGTTTAGGTTTTCGGGGACGCGCTAATTCACCCCTCCACTTT.

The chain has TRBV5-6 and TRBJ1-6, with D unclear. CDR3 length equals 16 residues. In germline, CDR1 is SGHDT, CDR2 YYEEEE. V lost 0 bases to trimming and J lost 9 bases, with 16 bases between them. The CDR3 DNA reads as TGTGCCAGCAGCTTGGGAGGTGGGCAAACACTTTCACCCCTCCACTTT. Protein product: CASSLGGGQTLSPLHF.

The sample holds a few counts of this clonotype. CDR3 in DNA: TGTGCCAGCAGCTTAGATTTAGGAACGGGACTAGCGACAGATACGCAGTATTTT. Its translation: CASSLDLGTGLATDTQYF. V gene TRBV11-2 combines with J gene TRBJ2-3; TRBD2 aligns across 10 bases. This CDR3 region has 18 residues. V was pared by 0 bases and J by 3 bases, with 9 bases of the junction left unmatched. The germline gives CDR1 SGHAT, CDR2 FQNNGV. The full variable domain, with the rest looked up from reference TRBV11-2 and TRBJ2-3, is EAGVAQSPRYKIIEKRQSVAFWCNPISGHATLYWYQQILGQGPKLLIQFQNNGVVDDSQLPKDRFSAERLKGVDSTLKIQPAKLEDSAVYLCASSLDLGTGLATDTQYFGPGTRLTVL.

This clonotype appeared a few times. In DNA, the CDR3 is TGCAGCGTTGAACGCCCCAGGAACTATGGCTACACCTTC. Residues: CSVERPRNYGYTF. The V and J genes are TRBV29-1 and TRBJ1-2; no clear D gene. V was pared by 2 bases and J by 2 bases, with 9 bases between. The germline V gene has CDR1 SQVTM and CDR2 ANQGSEA. The CDR3 contains 13 residues.

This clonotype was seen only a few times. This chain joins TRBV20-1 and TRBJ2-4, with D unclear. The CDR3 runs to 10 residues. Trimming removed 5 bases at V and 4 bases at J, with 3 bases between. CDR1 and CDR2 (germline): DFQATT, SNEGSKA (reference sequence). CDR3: CSAAKNIQYF. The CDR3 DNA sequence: TGCAGTGCTGCAAAAAACATTCAGTACTTC.